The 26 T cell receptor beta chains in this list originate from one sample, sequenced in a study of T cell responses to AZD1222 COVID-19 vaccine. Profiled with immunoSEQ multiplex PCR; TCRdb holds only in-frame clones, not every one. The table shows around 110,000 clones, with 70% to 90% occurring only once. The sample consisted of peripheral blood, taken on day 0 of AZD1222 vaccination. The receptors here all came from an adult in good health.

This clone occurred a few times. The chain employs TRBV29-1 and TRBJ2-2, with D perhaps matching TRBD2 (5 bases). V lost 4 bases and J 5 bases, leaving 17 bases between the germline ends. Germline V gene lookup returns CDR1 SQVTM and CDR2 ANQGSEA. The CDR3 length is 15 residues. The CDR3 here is CSVGLYEGVTGELFF. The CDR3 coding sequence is TGCAGCGTTGGTCTCTACGAGGGAGTGACCGGGGAGCTGTTTTTT.

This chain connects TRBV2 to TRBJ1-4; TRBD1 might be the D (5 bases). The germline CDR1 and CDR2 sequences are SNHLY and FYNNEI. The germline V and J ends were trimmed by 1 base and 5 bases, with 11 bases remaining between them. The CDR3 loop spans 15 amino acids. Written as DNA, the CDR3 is TGTGCCAGCAGTGAAGTGCCAGGGCGAAATGAAAAACTGTTTTTT. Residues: CASSEVPGRNEKLFF.

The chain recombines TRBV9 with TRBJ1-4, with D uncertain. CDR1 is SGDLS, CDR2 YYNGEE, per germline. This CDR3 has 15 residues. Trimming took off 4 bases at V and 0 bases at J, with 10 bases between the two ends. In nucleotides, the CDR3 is TGTGCCAGCAGCCTACAGATTGCAACTAATGAAAAACTGTTTTTT. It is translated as CASSLQIATNEKLFF.

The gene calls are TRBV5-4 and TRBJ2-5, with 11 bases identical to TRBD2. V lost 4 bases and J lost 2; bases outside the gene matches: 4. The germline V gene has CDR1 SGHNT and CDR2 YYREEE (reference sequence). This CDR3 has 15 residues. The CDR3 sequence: CASSPRLAGQETQYF. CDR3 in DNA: TGTGCCAGCAGCCCGAGACTAGCGGGACAAGAGACCCAGTACTTC.

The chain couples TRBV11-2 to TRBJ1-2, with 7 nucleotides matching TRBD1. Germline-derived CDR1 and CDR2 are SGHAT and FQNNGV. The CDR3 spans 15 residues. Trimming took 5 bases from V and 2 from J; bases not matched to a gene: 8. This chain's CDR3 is CASSLRQGRNYGYTF. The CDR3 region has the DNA TGTGCCAGCAGCCTCAGACAGGGACGGAACTATGGCTACACCTTC.

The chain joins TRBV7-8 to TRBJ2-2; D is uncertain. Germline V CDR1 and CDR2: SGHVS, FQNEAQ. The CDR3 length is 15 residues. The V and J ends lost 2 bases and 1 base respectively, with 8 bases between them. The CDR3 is CASSLSDLNTGELFF. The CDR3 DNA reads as TGTGCCAGCAGCTTATCCGACTTGAACACCGGGGAGCTGTTTTTT.

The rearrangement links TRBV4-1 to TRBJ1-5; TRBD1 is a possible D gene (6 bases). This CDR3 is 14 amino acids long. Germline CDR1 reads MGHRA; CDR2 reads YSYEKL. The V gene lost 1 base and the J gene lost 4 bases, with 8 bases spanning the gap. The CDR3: CASSQGRGNQPQHF. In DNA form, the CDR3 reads TGCGCCAGCAGCCAAGGGAGGGGGAATCAGCCCCAGCATTTT.

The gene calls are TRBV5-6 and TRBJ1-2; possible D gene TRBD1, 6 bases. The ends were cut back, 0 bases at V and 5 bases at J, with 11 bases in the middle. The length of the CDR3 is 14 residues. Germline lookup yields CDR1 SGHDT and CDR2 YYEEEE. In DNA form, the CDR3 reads TGTGCCAGCAGCTTGGGCGGCAGGGGTTATGGCTACACCTTC. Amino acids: CASSLGGRGYGYTF.

The CDR3 protein is CASSLTRGRYEQYF. The CDR3 DNA is TGTGCCAGCAGCTTAACTAGAGGTCGCTACGAGCAGTACTTC. The V call is TRBV13, the J call TRBJ2-7, with D maybe TRBD2 (5 bases). The germline V gene encodes CDR1 PRHDT and CDR2 FYEKMQ (reference sequence). The CDR3 runs to 14 residues. V lost 2 bases and J 3 bases, leaving 11 bases between the germline ends.

CDR3 DNA sequence: TGTGCCAGCAGCTACAGGGGGCCCCCGAACACCGGGGAGCTGTTTTTT. This encodes CASSYRGPPNTGELFF. The V gene is TRBV7-6, the J gene TRBJ2-2, with 9 bases lining up with TRBD1. V shed 4 bases and J 0 bases; nucleotides not matched to a gene: 3. CDR3 length equals 16 residues. Germline loops: CDR1 SGHVS, CDR2 FNYEAQ.

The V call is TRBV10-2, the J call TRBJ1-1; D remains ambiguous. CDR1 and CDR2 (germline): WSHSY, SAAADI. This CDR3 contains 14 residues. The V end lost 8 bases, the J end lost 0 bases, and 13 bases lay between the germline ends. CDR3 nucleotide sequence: TGCGCCAGCCGGACGGGTTGGGTGAACACTGAAGCTTTCTTT. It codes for CASRTGWVNTEAFF.

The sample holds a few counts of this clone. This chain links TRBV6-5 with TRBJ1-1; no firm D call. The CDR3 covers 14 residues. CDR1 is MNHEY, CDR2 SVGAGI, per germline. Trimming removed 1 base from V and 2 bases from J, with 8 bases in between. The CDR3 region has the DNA TGTGCCAGCAGTTACTTTGGGGTAAACACTGAAGCTTTCTTT. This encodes CASSYFGVNTEAFF.

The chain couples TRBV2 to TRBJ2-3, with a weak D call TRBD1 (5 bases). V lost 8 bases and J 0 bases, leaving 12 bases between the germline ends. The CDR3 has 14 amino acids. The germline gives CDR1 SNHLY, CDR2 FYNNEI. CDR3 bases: TGTGCCAGCTGGATCAGGGTTAGCACAGATACGCAGTATTTT. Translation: CASWIRVSTDTQYF.

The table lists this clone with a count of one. The CDR3 here is CASSQGHAGMNTEAFF. For the CDR3, the DNA is TGCGCCAGCAGCCAGGGACACGCCGGCATGAACACTGAAGCTTTCTTT. This rearrangement joins TRBV5-1 to TRBJ1-1, with D tentatively TRBD1 (6 bases). Germline CDR1 and CDR2: SGHRS and YFSETQ. Trimming took 4 bases from V and 0 from J, leaving 16 bases between them. The CDR3 has 16 amino acids.

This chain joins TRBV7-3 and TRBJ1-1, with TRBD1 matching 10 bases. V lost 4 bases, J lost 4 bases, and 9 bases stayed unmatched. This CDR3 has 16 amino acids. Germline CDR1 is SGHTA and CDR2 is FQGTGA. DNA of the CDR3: TGTGCCAGCAGCTACGGGACAGGGGTGGGTAGCACTGAAGCTTTCTTT. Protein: CASSYGTGVGSTEAFF. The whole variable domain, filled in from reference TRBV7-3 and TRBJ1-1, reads GAGVSQTPSNKVTEKGKYVELRCDPISGHTALYWYRQSLGQGPEFLIYFQGTGAADDSGLPNDRFFAVRPEGSVSTLKIQRTERGDSAVYLCASSYGTGVGSTEAFFGQGTRLTVV.

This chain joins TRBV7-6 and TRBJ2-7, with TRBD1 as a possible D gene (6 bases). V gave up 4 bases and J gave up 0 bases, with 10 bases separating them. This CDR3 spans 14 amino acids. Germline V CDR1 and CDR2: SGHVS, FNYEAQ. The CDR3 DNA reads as TGTGCCAGCAGCTGGACGGACAGCTCCTACGAGCAGTACTTC. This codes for CASSWTDSSYEQYF.

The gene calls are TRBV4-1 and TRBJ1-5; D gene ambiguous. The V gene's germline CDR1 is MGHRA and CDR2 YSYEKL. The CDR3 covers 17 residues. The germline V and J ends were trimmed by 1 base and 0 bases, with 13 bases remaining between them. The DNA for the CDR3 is TGCGCCAGCAGCCAAGTGGGCGGGAGAACTAGCAATCAGCCCCAGCATTTT. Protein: CASSQVGGRTSNQPQHF.

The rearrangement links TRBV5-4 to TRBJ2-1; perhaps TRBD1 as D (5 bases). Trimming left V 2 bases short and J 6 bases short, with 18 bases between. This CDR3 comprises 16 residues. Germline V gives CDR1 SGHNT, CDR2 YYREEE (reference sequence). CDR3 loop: CASSFISRATSNEQFF. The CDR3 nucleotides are TGTGCCAGCAGCTTCATCAGCAGGGCTACGTCCAATGAGCAGTTCTTC.

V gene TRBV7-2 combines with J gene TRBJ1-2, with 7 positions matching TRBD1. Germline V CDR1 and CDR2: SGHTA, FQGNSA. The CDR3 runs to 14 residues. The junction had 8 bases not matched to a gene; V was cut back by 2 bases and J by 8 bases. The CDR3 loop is CASSLTGQGGGYTF. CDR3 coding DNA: TGTGCCAGCAGCTTAACAGGGCAGGGGGGCGGCTACACCTTC.

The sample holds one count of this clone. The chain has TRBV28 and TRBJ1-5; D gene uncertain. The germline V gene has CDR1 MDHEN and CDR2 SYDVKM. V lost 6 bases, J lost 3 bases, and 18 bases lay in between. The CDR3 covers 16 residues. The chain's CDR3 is CASSMGYYPANQPQHF. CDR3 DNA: TGTGCCAGCAGCATGGGATACTACCCGGCCAATCAGCCCCAGCATTTT.

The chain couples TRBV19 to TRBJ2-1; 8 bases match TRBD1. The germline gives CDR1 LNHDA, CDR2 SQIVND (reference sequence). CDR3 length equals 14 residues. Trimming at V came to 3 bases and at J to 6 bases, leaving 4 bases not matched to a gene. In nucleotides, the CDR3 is TGTGCCAGTAGTATTGGACAGGGCTTCAATGAGCAGTTCTTC. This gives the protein CASSIGQGFNEQFF.

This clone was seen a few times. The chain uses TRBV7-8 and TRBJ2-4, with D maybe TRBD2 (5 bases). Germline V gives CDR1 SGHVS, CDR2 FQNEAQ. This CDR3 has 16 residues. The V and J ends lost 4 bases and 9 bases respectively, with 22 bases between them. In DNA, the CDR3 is TGTGCCAGCAGCTCTACAACCCAGCGGAGCCGGGTCATTCAGTACTTC. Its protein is CASSSTTQRSRVIQYF.

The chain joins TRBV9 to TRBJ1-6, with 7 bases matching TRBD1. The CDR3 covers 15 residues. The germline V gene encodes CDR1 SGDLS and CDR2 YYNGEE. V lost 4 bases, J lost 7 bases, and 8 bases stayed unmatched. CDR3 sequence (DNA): TGTGCCAGCAGCCCCCAACAGGGGACAAATTCACCCCTCCACTTT. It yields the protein CASSPQQGTNSPLHF.

CDR3 sequence reads: CASRVNRDPSSGGYTF. The CDR3 region has the DNA TGTGCCAGCAGAGTAAACCGGGATCCTTCCTCGGGCGGCTACACCTTC. The V gene is TRBV6-4, the J gene TRBJ1-2; D not certain. V lost 6 bases and J 8 bases, leaving 25 bases between the germline ends. The CDR3 totals 16 residues. Germline CDR1 reads MRHNA; CDR2 reads SNTAGT.

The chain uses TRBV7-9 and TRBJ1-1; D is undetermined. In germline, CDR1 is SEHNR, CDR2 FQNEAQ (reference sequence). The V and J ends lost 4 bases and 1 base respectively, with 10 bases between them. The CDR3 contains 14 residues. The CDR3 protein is CASSWSSGNTEAFF. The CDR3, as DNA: TGTGCCAGCAGCTGGAGTTCAGGGAACACTGAAGCTTTCTTT.

Here the CDR3 reads CASSQRHWDGEEEKLFF. The CDR3 DNA reads as TGTGCCAGCAGCCAGAGACACTGGGACGGGGAAGAGGAAAAACTGTTTTTT. The rearrangement joins TRBV3-1 (or the pseudogene TRBV3-2) to TRBJ1-4, with D tentatively TRBD1 (5 bases). Trimming stripped 3 bases from V and 8 bases from J, with 22 bases between. CDR1 is LGHDT and CDR2 is YNNKEL in the germline V gene (reference sequence). The CDR3 runs 17 residues.